This T cell receptor beta chain was retrieved from a study of CD8 T cells in Susac syndrome. A quantity of about 0.45 to 1 ug RNA underwent reverse transcription using random hexamers. TCRdb re-called the immunoSEQ multiplex PCR reads through MiXCR, storing one row per CDR3 protein. This sample has about 240,000 distinct CDR3 sequences, with 90% to 96% found just once. Germline V gene lookup returns CDR1 KGHDR and CDR2 SFDVKD. This CDR3 has 16 residues. The junction had 10 bases not matched to a gene; V was cut back by 1 base and J by 10 bases. The chain combines TRBV24-1 with TRBJ2-1; 9 positions agree with TRBD2. The sample consisted of CD4+ T cells from PBMCs. This clonotype originated in a human donor with Susac syndrome. CDR3: CATSDFRASGTAEQFF. CDR3 nucleotide sequence: TGTGCCACCAGTGATTTCCGGGCTAGCGGGACCGCGGAGCAGTTCTTC.